What follows are 14 T cell receptor beta chains derived from one specimen sequenced in a study of T-cell reconstitution after alpha-beta-depleted transplantation in children. TCRbeta library preparation incorporated unique molecular identifiers. TCRdb re-analysed the PCR reads in MiXCR, keeping a single row per CDR3 protein. This sample has around 490,000 distinct CDR3 sequences, with roughly 11% found just once. Sequencing was performed on PBMCs, mostly from graft donor cells, taken 180 days after TCRalphabeta/CD19-depleted stem cell transplant. These receptors were collected from a female patient aged 2-15 years who had a stem cell transplant for aplastic anemia, so the T cells may come from the graft donor.

The chain employs TRBV7-2 and TRBJ1-4; TRBD1 agrees at 9 bases. The CDR3 sequence is 17 residues long. V shed 3 bases and J 3 bases; nucleotides not matched to a gene: 8. The germline V gene encodes CDR1 SGHTA and CDR2 FQGNSA. The CDR3 region has the DNA TGTGCCAGCAGCTTGGTGGGACAGGGTTTAGCTAATGAAAAACTGTTTTTT. This gives the protein CASSLVGQGLANEKLFF.

The V and J genes are TRBV19 and TRBJ2-3, with 7 nucleotides matching TRBD1. Germline values: CDR1 LNHDA, CDR2 SQIVND (reference sequence). This CDR3 comprises 14 residues. The V gene end was trimmed by 6 bases and the J gene end by 0 bases; junction bases not matched to a gene: 3. CDR3 residues: CASRTGASTDTQYF. In nucleotides, the CDR3 is TGTGCCAGTAGAACAGGGGCTAGCACAGATACGCAGTATTTT.

Many counts were recorded for this clonotype. The chain has TRBV28 and TRBJ2-3, with a weak D call TRBD1 (6 bases). CDR3 length equals 12 residues. V was clipped by 10 bases and J by 1 base, with 9 bases between them. Germline CDR1 reads MDHEN; CDR2 reads SYDVKM. The CDR3 protein is CAIGQRTDTQYF. The CDR3 coding sequence is TGTGCCATTGGACAGCGCACAGATACGCAGTATTTT.

This chain joins TRBV15 and TRBJ2-4; D might be TRBD2 (5 bases). In germline, CDR1 is LNHNV, CDR2 YYDKDF (reference sequence). Trimming shortened V by 0 bases and J by 1 base, and 10 bases separated the two germline ends. The CDR3 runs 16 residues. CDR3 in DNA: TGTGCCACCAGCAGAGAGAGAGGACTGGCCAAAAACATTCAGTACTTC. Protein sequence: CATSRERGLAKNIQYF.

The chain recombines TRBV29-1 with TRBJ1-1, with 9 bases matching TRBD1. J was trimmed by 0 bases and V by 7 bases; bases with no gene match: 12. The CDR3 covers 16 residues. Germline V gene data show CDR1 as SQVTM and CDR2 as ANQGSEA. The DNA of the CDR3 is TGCAGCGCAAGACGAGCCGGGACAGGGATGAACACTGAAGCTTTCTTT. This translates into CSARRAGTGMNTEAFF.

The rearrangement links TRBV20-1 to TRBJ1-5; 7 positions match TRBD1. The V segment lost 1 base and the J segment 0 bases; nucleotides outside the gene matches: 6. The CDR3 covers 16 residues. The germline V gene encodes CDR1 DFQATT and CDR2 SNEGSKA (reference sequence). The DNA for the CDR3 is TGCAGTGCTAGAGCCCGACAGGGCCATAGCAATCAGCCCCAGCATTTT. Translated, it gives CSARARQGHSNQPQHF.

The chain carries TRBV9 and TRBJ2-2, with D unresolved. V dropped 3 bases and J dropped 5 bases, with 14 bases sitting between them. Germline values: CDR1 SGDLS, CDR2 YYNGEE. The CDR3 is 15 residues long. The CDR3 loop reads CASSAPGLITGELFF. For the CDR3, the DNA is TGTGCCAGCAGCGCGCCGGGCCTTATAACCGGGGAGCTGTTTTTT.

This clonotype was seen a handful of times. V and J are TRBV5-1 and TRBJ2-7, with unresolved D. Germline assignment: CDR1 SGHRS and CDR2 YFSETQ. Deletions cut 0 bases from V and 0 bases from J, with 13 bases between. CDR3 length equals 16 residues. The CDR3 DNA sequence: TGCGCCAGCAGCTTGGCCGGTGGGCGCACCTCCTACGAGCAGTACGTC. This codes for CASSLAGGRTSYEQYV.

This clonotype was seen a handful of times. The CDR3 sequence: CASSSPPGDTQYF. The CDR3, as DNA: TGTGCCAGCAGTTCCCCCCCCGGCGATACGCAGTATTTT. The rearrangement uses TRBV12-3 or TRBV12-4 and TRBJ2-3; no clear D gene. The CDR3 is 13 amino acids. Between the trimmed V and J ends, which lost 4 bases and 6 bases, there was a span of 11 bases.

In its sample, this clonotype was seen a few times. A junction boundary mismatches the germline segment, possibly from a read error. This CDR3 is CASSQEFVGGEAQYF. The CDR3 coding sequence is TGCGCCAGCAGCCAAGAGTTTGTGGGGGGAGAGGCCCAGTACTTC. The gene calls are TRBV4-3 and TRBJ2-5; D is perhaps TRBD2 (6 bases). Germline V gene lookup returns CDR1 LGHNA and CDR2 YSLEER. The CDR3 has 15 residues.

A few counts support this clonotype. The chain has TRBV5-1 and TRBJ2-3; possible D gene TRBD2, 5 bases. The CDR3 loop spans 15 amino acids. CDR1 is SGHRS and CDR2 is YFSETQ in the germline V gene. Trimming removed 3 bases from V and 3 bases from J, with 14 bases in between. The CDR3 sequence: CASSSFIWETDTQYF. The CDR3 nucleotides read TGCGCCAGCAGCTCCTTTATCTGGGAGACAGATACGCAGTATTTT.

The chain couples TRBV6-1 to TRBJ1-3; 9 nucleotides match TRBD1. This CDR3 spans 14 amino acids. The germline V gene encodes CDR1 MNHNS and CDR2 SASEGT. The junction had 7 bases not matched to a gene; V was cut back by 6 bases and J by 7 bases. CDR3 protein: CASRDRGKGNTIYF. CDR3 coding DNA: TGTGCCAGCAGGGACAGGGGAAAGGGCAACACCATATATTTT.

The chain joins TRBV27 to TRBJ2-1; D possibly corresponds to TRBD2 (5 bases). The CDR3 consists of 16 residues. V shed 2 bases and J shed 0 bases, with 11 bases lying between them. In germline, CDR1 is MNHEY, CDR2 SMNVEV (reference sequence). CDR3 nucleotide sequence: TGTGCCAGCAGTTTAAGCGGCCAGAGCTCCTACAATGAGCAGTTCTTC. Translated, it gives CASSLSGQSSYNEQFF.

This clonotype was seen a few times. The CDR3 region has the DNA TGTGCCAGCAGCCCCTCTGGGACAACTGAAGCTTTCTTT. Translating gives CASSPSGTTEAFF. The chain links TRBV18 to TRBJ1-1, with TRBD1 as a possible D gene (6 bases). The germline V gene encodes CDR1 KGHSH and CDR2 LQKENI. CDR3 length equals 13 residues. V dropped 8 bases and J dropped 5 bases, with 15 bases sitting between them.